The rows below give T cell receptor beta chains drawn from one sample of a study of cytomegalovirus exposure and HLA in healthy donors. The assay was immunoSEQ multiplex PCR, and TCRdb's table has in-frame clones only and misses some. This table has more than 95,000 clones, 81% appearing once. The sequenced sample was PBMCs. The receptors stem from a woman aged 25 to 39 in good health and CMV-seronegative. Each CDR3 is given with its conserved first and last residue. The D gene is left open where the match is weak. Clone size is not always given. Where it is, it says once, few, many or a class for expanded clones.

v_call	j_call	clone_size	d_call	cdr3_aa	cdr3_nt
TRBV19	TRBJ1-2	-	-	CASYRDGYTF	TGTGCCTCCTACAGGGACGGCTACACCTTC
TRBV7-2	TRBJ2-3	-	-	CASSFRGGMNTDTQYF	TGTGCCAGCAGTTTCCGGGGCGGGATGAACACAGATACGCAGTATTTT
TRBV6-5	TRBJ2-7	-	TRBD1	CASSYSRTGGYEQYF	TGTGCCAGCAGTTACTCGAGAACAGGGGGATACGAGCAGTACTTC
TRBV21-1	TRBJ1-1	-	-	CASSKRLRWGPTEAFF	TGTGCCAGCAGCAAACGATTGAGGTGGGGGCCCACTGAAGCTTTCTTT
TRBV30	TRBJ1-1	few	TRBD1	CAWSVNRGNEAFF	TGTGCCTGGAGTGTGAACAGGGGGAATGAAGCTTTCTTT
TRBV6-5	TRBJ1-2	-	-	CASSPFRDGSYGYTF	TGTGCCAGCAGTCCTTTCAGGGACGGGAGCTATGGCTACACCTTC
TRBV12-5	TRBJ2-2	-	-	CASGLGGAGTGELFF	TGTGCTAGTGGTTTAGGGGGAGCTGGTACCGGGGAGCTGTTTTTT
TRBV28	TRBJ1-4	-	TRBD1	CASSLVGDRGREKLFF	TGTGCCAGCAGTTTAGTCGGAGACAGGGGACGCGAAAAACTGTTTTTT
TRBV7-7	TRBJ2-3	-	-	CASSASQGFDTQYF	TGTGCTAGCAGCGCGTCACAGGGATTCGATACGCAGTATTTT
TRBV5-1	TRBJ2-1	-	TRBD2	CASSLGGSSYNEQFF	TGCGCCAGCAGCTTGGGCGGGAGCTCCTACAATGAGCAGTTCTTC
TRBV15	TRBJ2-2	-	TRBD2	CATRGFTSGRWIGELFF	TGTGCCACCAGGGGGTTCACTAGCGGGAGATGGATCGGGGAGCTGTTTTTT
TRBV7-9	TRBJ2-7	-	TRBD1	CASSNGDREVEQYF	TGTGCCAGCAGCAATGGGGACAGGGAAGTTGAGCAGTACTTC
TRBV11-3	TRBJ2-1	-	TRBD2	CASSLLSGRAGYNEQFF	TGTGCCAGCAGCTTATTAAGCGGGAGGGCCGGGTACAATGAGCAGTTCTTC
TRBV28	TRBJ2-7	-	-	CASSAGTSQYF	TGTGCCAGCAGTGCCGGGACAAGCCAATACTTC
TRBV28	TRBJ2-7	-	-	CASSPGGGEQYF	TGTGCCAGCAGTCCCGGGGGAGGCGAGCAGTACTTC
TRBV6-5	TRBJ2-7	-	TRBD1	CASSYSAGGSGEQYF	TGTGCCAGCAGTTACTCGGCAGGGGGCTCTGGCGAGCAGTACTTC
TRBV5-1	TRBJ1-5	once	-	CASSLVGEGQPQHF	TGCGCCAGCAGCTTGGTAGGGGAGGGTCAGCCCCAGCATTTT
TRBV28	TRBJ2-1	-	-	CASTTQLDYNEQFF	TGTGCCAGCACTACCCAATTAGACTACAATGAGCAGTTCTTC
TRBV9	TRBJ1-2	-	TRBD1	CASSVEGTGDGYTF	TGTGCCAGCAGCGTAGAAGGGACAGGGGATGGCTACACCTTC
TRBV6-6	TRBJ1-1	few	-	CASYGGRTEAFF	TGTGCCAGTTACGGGGGGCGCACTGAAGCTTTCTTT
TRBV19	TRBJ1-1	-	-	CASSIQGRTLNTEAFF	TGTGCCAGTAGTATCCAGGGCCGTACCCTGAACACTGAAGCTTTCTTT
TRBV6-1	TRBJ2-7	few	TRBD2	CASRLSGPTYEQYF	TGTGCCAGCAGACTTAGCGGGCCCACCTACGAGCAGTACTTC
TRBV5-4	TRBJ2-7	-	-	CASSFADREAGEQYF	TGTGCCAGCAGCTTCGCCGACAGGGAGGCGGGCGAGCAGTACTTC
TRBV7-6	TRBJ2-1	-	TRBD1	CASSSDRVQFF	TGTGCCAGCAGCTCCGACAGGGTACAGTTCTTC
TRBV7-3	TRBJ2-1	-	-	CASSLKSGSSYNEQFF	TGTGCCAGCAGCTTAAAATCGGGAAGCTCCTACAATGAGCAGTTCTTC
TRBV2	TRBJ2-3	few	-	CASSTLNPRRSPFTDTQYF	TGTGCCAGCAGTACTTTAAACCCTCGGCGGAGCCCCTTCACAGATACGCAGTATTTT
TRBV6-1	TRBJ1-4	-	TRBD1	CASSAGGQGARRYEKLFF	TGTGCCAGCAGTGCCGGGGGACAGGGAGCTCGTAGATATGAAAAACTGTTTTTT
TRBV7-9	TRBJ2-4	-	-	CASSLAGLAKNIQYF	TGTGCCAGCAGCTTAGCGGGACTAGCCAAAAACATTCAGTACTTC
TRBV30	TRBJ1-1	-	-	CALWGGENTEAFF	TGTGCCCTTTGGGGGGGCGAGAACACTGAAGCTTTCTTT
TRBV28	TRBJ1-5	-	-	CASSLWATGSGNQPQHF	TGTGCCAGCAGTTTATGGGCCACAGGGTCAGGCAATCAGCCCCAGCATTTT
TRBV9	TRBJ2-5	few	-	CASSSQETQYF	TGTGCCAGCAGCTCACAAGAGACCCAGTACTTC
TRBV18	TRBJ2-2	-	-	CASSPRAGELFF	TGTGCCAGCTCACCGAGGGCCGGGGAGCTGTTTTTT
TRBV6-1	TRBJ2-3	-	TRBD2	CASSEEFLAAHRTDTQYF	TGTGCCAGCAGTGAAGAGTTCCTAGCGGCTCATAGGACAGATACGCAGTATTTT
TRBV6-5	TRBJ2-7	once	-	CASSYSFGLAVDEQYF	TGTGCCAGCAGTTACTCGTTCGGGCTAGCAGTCGACGAGCAGTACTTC
TRBV6-5	TRBJ2-7	once	TRBD2	CASSYSAGGPYEQYF	TGTGCCAGCAGTTACTCCGCGGGAGGGCCTTACGAGCAGTACTTC
TRBV29-1	TRBJ1-3	few	-	CSARGGPHSGNTIYF	TGCAGCGCGCGGGGGGGACCCCACTCTGGAAACACCATATATTTT
TRBV27	TRBJ2-5	-	-	CASRAGRETQYF	TGTGCCAGCAGGGCGGGGCGGGAGACCCAGTACTTC
TRBV28	TRBJ1-4	-	-	CASRSRDNEKLFF	TGTGCCAGCCGGAGCAGGGATAATGAAAAACTGTTTTTT
TRBV9	TRBJ2-1	-	TRBD2	CASSVASGGARAYNEQFF	TGTGCCAGCAGCGTAGCCAGCGGGGGGGCACGAGCTTACAATGAGCAGTTCTTC
TRBV9	TRBJ2-5	-	TRBD2	CASSVDTGRPQYF	TGTGCCAGCAGCGTAGACACCGGGAGGCCCCAGTACTTC
TRBV5-6	TRBJ1-2	few	-	CASSLGSTTNYGYTF	TGTGCCAGCAGCTTGGGCAGTACCACTAACTATGGCTACACCTTC
TRBV7-9	TRBJ2-3	-	-	CATTPDSTSTDTQYF	TGTGCCACTACTCCCGACTCCACTAGCACAGATACGCAGTATTTT